These 20 T cell receptor beta chains share one sample of origin, sequenced in a study of shared clonotypes between healthy human individuals (dated by TCRdb to about 2020). Libraries were prepared through the immunoSEQ multiplex PCR assay. The table comes from immuneACCESS by way of TCRdb, which keeps in-frame sequences with V and J called. Part of the clones is missing from these tables; in studies checked, under half for an unresolved V gene and the rest for unknown reasons. The table for this sample lists 470,000 or so clones; approximately 82% of them were counted only once. The top ten clonotypes cover around 12% of the sample. Source material: PBMCs. The receptors were gathered from a woman aged 40 to 49 in good health. Some clones in this sample may be carry-over from other donors' samples.

The rearrangement links TRBV4-1 to TRBJ1-4; 10 bases are shared with TRBD1. CDR1 is MGHRA, CDR2 YSYEKL, per germline. V lost 3 bases, J lost 5 bases, and 3 bases stayed unmatched. This CDR3 has 15 amino acids. CDR3 amino acids: CASSQWGQGNEKLFF. DNA for the CDR3: TGCGCCAGCAGCCAGTGGGGACAGGGGAATGAAAAACTGTTTTTT.

This chain joins TRBV10-3 and TRBJ2-3; D gene uncertain. Germline V gene lookup returns CDR1 ENHRY and CDR2 SYGVKD. V was trimmed by 3 bases and J by 2 bases, leaving 6 bases between them. This CDR3 is 13 amino acids long. CDR3: CAISDAATDTQYF. The DNA of the CDR3 is TGTGCCATCAGTGACGCGGCCACAGATACGCAGTATTTT.

The chain uses TRBV28 and TRBJ1-4, with 8 bases identical to TRBD1. The CDR3 is 14 residues long. Trimming at V came to 6 bases and at J to 7 bases, leaving 7 bases not matched to a gene. The germline V gene has CDR1 MDHEN and CDR2 SYDVKM. The CDR3 region is CASSPTGVSEKLFF. CDR3 DNA sequence: TGTGCCAGCAGCCCGACAGGGGTCAGTGAAAAACTGTTTTTT.

On this clone itself: Just one base apart from a much larger clone, this may be a read error. At the DNA level, this CDR3 is encoded by other sequences in the same sample as well. CDR3 loop: CASRGAAGGIYEQYF. The CDR3 nucleotides are TGTGCCAGCAGGGGAGCAGCGGGGGGGATCTACGAGCAGTACTTC. The chain is built from TRBV6-1 and TRBJ2-7; 10 nucleotides match TRBD2. Germline CDR1 is MNHNS and CDR2 is SASEGT. V lost 6 bases and J lost 3; bases outside the gene matches: 8. The CDR3 extends over 15 amino acids.

The V gene is TRBV7-9, the J gene TRBJ1-1; perhaps TRBD1 as D (6 bases). Germline CDR1 is SEHNR and CDR2 is FQNEAQ (reference sequence). This CDR3 is built from 14 residues. Trimming left V 0 bases short and J 5 bases short, with 10 bases between. The CDR3 DNA follows: TGTGCCAGCAGCTTAGCTGGGACAACGACTGAAGCTTTCTTT. Amino acid sequence: CASSLAGTTTEAFF.

This chain joins TRBV9 and TRBJ2-5; TRBD2 matches at 10 bases. CDR1 is SGDLS, CDR2 YYNGEE, per germline. V was clipped by 5 bases and J by 5 bases; unmatched bases: 6. This CDR3 contains 14 residues. This chain's CDR3 is CASRRGLAQETQYF. CDR3 DNA sequence: TGTGCCAGCAGGCGGGGACTAGCGCAGGAGACCCAGTACTTC.

V usage is TRBV10-2 and J usage is TRBJ2-1; D is ambiguous. The germline V and J ends were trimmed by 4 bases and 3 bases, with 10 bases remaining between them. The CDR3 has 14 amino acids. Germline V gene lookup returns CDR1 WSHSY and CDR2 SAAADI. The CDR3 protein is CASSGPSSYNEQFF. The DNA of the CDR3 is TGCGCCAGCAGTGGCCCGAGTAGCTACAATGAGCAGTTCTTC.

V usage is TRBV6-5 and J usage is TRBJ2-1; D is ambiguous. Germline V gives CDR1 MNHEY, CDR2 SVGAGI. CDR3 size: 15 residues. Trimming stripped 6 bases from V and 5 bases from J, with 17 bases between. CDR3 bases: TGTGCCAGCAGACCTTTAGCTGGGCTCAACAATGAGCAGTTCTTC. Protein: CASRPLAGLNNEQFF.

On this clone itself: One end of the junction fails to match germline, which may point to a read error. The chain is built from TRBV4-1 and TRBJ1-1, with D possibly TRBD1 on 5 matching bases. CDR1 is MGHRA and CDR2 is YSYEKL in the germline V gene. The CDR3 sequence is 16 residues long. CDR3 sequence reads: CASSQGQGTRNTETFF. DNA of the CDR3: TGCGCCAGCAGCCAAGGCCAGGGAACTAGGAACACTGAAACTTTCTTT.

J is TRBJ1-4 and V is TRBV29-1; D uncertain. CDR1 is SQVTM, CDR2 ANQGSEA, per germline. The CDR3 spans 12 residues. Trimming left V 4 bases short and J 6 bases short, with 9 bases between. The CDR3 reads CSVGAGDEKLFF. CDR3 coding DNA: TGCAGCGTTGGAGCAGGTGATGAAAAACTGTTTTTT.

This sequence joins TRBV5-6 and TRBJ2-1, with 11 bases lining up with TRBD1. The CDR3 is made up of 15 amino acids. The junction had 4 bases not matched to a gene; V was cut back by 0 bases and J by 8 bases. Germline V CDR1 and CDR2: SGHDT, YYEEEE. The CDR3 region is CASSLVGQGGDEQFF. CDR3 in DNA: TGTGCCAGCAGCTTGGTGGGACAGGGGGGGGATGAGCAGTTCTTC.

The rearrangement uses TRBV7-9 and TRBJ2-7, with D unclear. V was clipped by 6 bases and J by 2 bases, with 11 bases between them. The CDR3 runs to 13 residues. Per germline, CDR1 SEHNR and CDR2 FQNEAQ (reference sequence). CDR3 loop: CASSSPRPYEQYF. CDR3 nucleotides: TGTGCCAGCAGTTCCCCCCGACCCTACGAGCAGTACTTC.

This chain uses TRBV5-1 with TRBJ1-2, with D possibly TRBD1 on 5 matching bases. Germline CDR1 and CDR2: SGHRS and YFSETQ. V lost 2 bases, J lost 4 bases, and 15 bases lay in between. This CDR3 has 15 residues. The CDR3 nucleotides read TGCGCCAGCAGCTTCTCTTCGGAGGGGCTCTATGGCTACACCTTC. Its protein product is CASSFSSEGLYGYTF. The full variable domain, rest sourced from reference TRBV5-1 and TRBJ1-2, is KAGVTQTPRYLIKTRGQQVTLSCSPISGHRSVSWYQQTPGQGLQFLFEYFSETQRNKGNFPGRFSGRQFSNSRSEMNVSTLELGDSALYLCASSFSSEGLYGYTFGSGTRLTVV.

The chain links TRBV7-3 to TRBJ2-2; D is perhaps TRBD2 (6 bases). The ends were cut back, 5 bases at V and 3 bases at J, with 16 bases in the middle. CDR1 SGHTA and CDR2 FQGTGA come from the germline V gene. This CDR3 is 16 amino acids long. The CDR3 DNA is TGTGCCAGCAGCCCCGTGGGGGGTACGGACACCGGGGAGCTGTTTTTT. It encodes CASSPVGGTDTGELFF.

This clone appeared a single time. The CDR3 loop is CASSIDGQGIEAFF. In DNA form, the CDR3 reads TGTGCCAGTAGTATAGATGGACAGGGAATTGAAGCTTTCTTT. This sequence joins TRBV19 and TRBJ1-1; TRBD1 agrees at 8 bases. This CDR3 has 14 residues. V was clipped by 0 bases and J by 7 bases; unmatched bases: 4. Germline loops: CDR1 LNHDA, CDR2 SQIVND (reference sequence).

The chain joins TRBV5-1 to TRBJ1-1; D unclear. The CDR3 is made up of 12 amino acids. Trimming left V 5 bases short and J 7 bases short, with 12 bases between. Germline values: CDR1 SGHRS, CDR2 YFSETQ. CDR3 region: CASRTGEGEAFF. The CDR3 nucleotides read TGCGCCAGCAGGACGGGTGAAGGTGAAGCTTTCTTT.

The chain has TRBV5-1 and TRBJ2-7; a possible D gene is TRBD1 (6 bases). The CDR3 length is 13 residues. The V and J ends lost 8 bases and 1 base respectively, with 13 bases between them. Germline loops: CDR1 SGHRS, CDR2 YFSETQ. The CDR3 spells CASATGPSYEQYF. Here the CDR3 DNA reads TGCGCCAGTGCGACAGGCCCATCCTACGAGCAGTACTTC. Combining the CDR3 with reference TRBV5-1 and TRBJ2-7 gives the whole variable domain KAGVTQTPRYLIKTRGQQVTLSCSPISGHRSVSWYQQTPGQGLQFLFEYFSETQRNKGNFPGRFSGRQFSNSRSEMNVSTLELGDSALYLCASATGPSYEQYFGPGTRLTVT.

This chain joins TRBV2 and TRBJ1-5; perhaps TRBD1 as D (6 bases). Trimming pared 4 bases from V and 0 bases from J, leaving 10 bases between. Germline-derived CDR1 and CDR2 are SNHLY and FYNNEI. The CDR3 is 15 amino acids. For the CDR3, the DNA is TGTGCCAGCAGTGGGGGGCCGGATAGCAATCAGCCCCAGCATTTT. Translating it yields CASSGGPDSNQPQHF.

The chain joins TRBV10-1 to TRBJ2-7, with 7 bases aligning to TRBD2. The V gene's germline CDR1 is WNHNN and CDR2 SYGVQD (reference sequence). The CDR3 is made up of 14 amino acids. V shed 4 bases, J shed 6 bases, and the junction held 9 bases outside the gene matches. The CDR3 sequence is CASSGPGEGFEQYF. CDR3 DNA sequence: TGCGCCAGCAGTGGTCCCGGGGAGGGGTTCGAGCAGTACTTC.

V is TRBV28 and J is TRBJ1-4; 8 bases are a match to TRBD1. Germline assignment: CDR1 MDHEN and CDR2 SYDVKM. The CDR3 is 15 residues long. V lost 5 bases and J lost 3; bases outside the gene matches: 5. The CDR3 spells CASSIDRGANEKLFF. Here the CDR3 DNA reads TGTGCCAGCAGTATTGACAGGGGCGCTAATGAAAAACTGTTTTTT.